The sequence of this T cell receptor (beta chain) was determined in a study of sequential checkpoint blockade in melanoma. Across the study: Patients were randomized 1:1 to nivolumab-then-ipilimumab or ipilimumab-then-nivolumab first-line.

Germline V gene lookup returns CDR1 LNHDA and CDR2 SQIVND (reference sequence). The germline V and J ends were trimmed by 2 bases and 4 bases, with 14 bases remaining between them. CDR3 length: 16 amino acids. The treatment here: randomized to nivolumab then ipilimumab (arm A) or the reverse (arm B). DNA-damaging chemotherapy had not been given to any patient beforehand. Sequencing used immunoSEQ multiplex PCR; TCRdb keeps in-frame clones, though not all of them. The data show around 39,000 clones, 70% to 90% seen once. The TCR was taken from a human donor with melanoma. The rearrangement links TRBV19 to TRBJ2-2, with D perhaps TRBD1 (7 bases). Sequenced material: CD8+ T cells sorted from blood (inferred from file names), taken from a patient given nivolumab and ipilimumab in sequence. The CDR3 sequence: CASSIWRDSGTGELFF. Here the CDR3 DNA reads TGTGCCAGTAGTATATGGAGGGACAGTGGCACCGGGGAGCTGTTTTTT.